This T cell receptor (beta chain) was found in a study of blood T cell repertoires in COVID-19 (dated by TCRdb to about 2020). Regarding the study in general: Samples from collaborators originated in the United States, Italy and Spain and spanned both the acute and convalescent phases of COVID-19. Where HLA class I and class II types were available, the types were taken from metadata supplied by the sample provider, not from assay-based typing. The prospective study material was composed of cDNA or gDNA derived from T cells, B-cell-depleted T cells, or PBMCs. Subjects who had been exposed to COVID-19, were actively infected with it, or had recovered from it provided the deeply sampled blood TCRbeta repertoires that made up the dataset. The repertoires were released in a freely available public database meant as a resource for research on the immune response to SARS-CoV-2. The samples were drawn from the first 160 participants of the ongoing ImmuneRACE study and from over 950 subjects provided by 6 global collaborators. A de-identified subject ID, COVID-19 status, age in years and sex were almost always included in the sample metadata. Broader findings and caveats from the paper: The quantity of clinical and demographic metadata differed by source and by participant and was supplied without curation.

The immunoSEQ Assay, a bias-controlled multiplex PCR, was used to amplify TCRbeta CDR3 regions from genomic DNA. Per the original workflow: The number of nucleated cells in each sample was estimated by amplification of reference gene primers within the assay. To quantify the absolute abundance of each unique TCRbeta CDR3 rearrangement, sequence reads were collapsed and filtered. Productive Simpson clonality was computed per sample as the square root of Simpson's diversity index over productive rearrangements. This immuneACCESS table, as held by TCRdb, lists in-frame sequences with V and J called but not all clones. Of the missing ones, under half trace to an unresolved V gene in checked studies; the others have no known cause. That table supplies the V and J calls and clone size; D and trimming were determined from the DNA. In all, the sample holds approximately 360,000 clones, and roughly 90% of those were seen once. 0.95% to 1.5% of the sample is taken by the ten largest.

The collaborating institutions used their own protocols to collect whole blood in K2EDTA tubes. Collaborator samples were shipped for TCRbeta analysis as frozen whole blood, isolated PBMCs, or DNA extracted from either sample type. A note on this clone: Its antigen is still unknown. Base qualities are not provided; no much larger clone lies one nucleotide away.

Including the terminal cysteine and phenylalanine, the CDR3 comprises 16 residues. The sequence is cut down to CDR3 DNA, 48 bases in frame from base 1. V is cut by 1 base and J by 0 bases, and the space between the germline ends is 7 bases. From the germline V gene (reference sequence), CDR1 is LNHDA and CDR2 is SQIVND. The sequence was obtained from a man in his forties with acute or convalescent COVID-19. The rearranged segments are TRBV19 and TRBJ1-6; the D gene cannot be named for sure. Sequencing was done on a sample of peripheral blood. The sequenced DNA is TGTGCCAGTAGTATAGCTTCGAGCTCCTATAATTCACCCCTCCACTTT. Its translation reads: CASSIASSSYNSPLHF.